A selection of T cell receptor beta chains follows, all from one sample in a study of regulatory T cells in long-lasting Graves disease. Via MiXCR, TCRdb re-called the multiplex PCR reads, giving one row per CDR3 protein. This sample has roughly 610,000 distinct CDR3 sequences; under 20% occur once, and the top ten carry approximately 18%. This sample also belongs to another study, concerning T cells in Graves' hyperthyroidism and ophthalmopathy.

The sample consisted of peripheral blood mononuclear cells (PBMCs), taken at new diagnosis, from a patient treated with antithyroid drugs. The receptors here all came from a woman aged 25 to 39 with Graves disease. The CDR3 runs from the conserved cysteine through the conserved F or W. The order of the fields is D gene, V gene, J gene, clone size, CDR3 DNA, CDR3 protein. The D gene is left open where the match is weak. The listing skips clone size in some rows; elsewhere it reads once, few, many or a size class.

d_gene: -; v_gene: TRBV2; j_gene: TRBJ1-1; abundance: many; CDR3nt: TGTGCCAGCAGTGACACCTTGAGAGATGAAGCTTTCTTT; CDR3aa: CASSDTLRDEAFF
d_gene: -; v_gene: TRBV3-1; j_gene: TRBJ2-5; abundance: -; CDR3nt: TGTGCCAGCAGCTTTGTACGGCCCCAAGAGACCCAGTACTTC; CDR3aa: CASSFVRPQETQYF
d_gene: -; v_gene: TRBV7-9; j_gene: TRBJ1-4; abundance: -; CDR3nt: TGTGCCAGCAGCTTAAGCACACGTTCAAATGAAAAACTGTTTTTT; CDR3aa: CASSLSTRSNEKLFF
d_gene: -; v_gene: TRBV27; j_gene: TRBJ2-2; abundance: many; CDR3nt: TGTGCCAGCTCCGGGACGGCCTCCGGGGAGCTGTTTTTT; CDR3aa: CASSGTASGELFF
d_gene: -; v_gene: TRBV11-2; j_gene: TRBJ1-1; abundance: many; CDR3nt: TGTGCCAGCAGCTTAGCAGCTGAAGCTTTCTTT; CDR3aa: CASSLAAEAFF
d_gene: TRBD2; v_gene: TRBV20-1; j_gene: TRBJ2-3; abundance: -; CDR3nt: TGCAGTGCTAGAGACGGATCCCCATCGAGACCTAGGACTAGCGGGAGGAAGGTCGCAGATACGCAGTATTTT; CDR3aa: CSARDGSPSRPRTSGRKVADTQYF
d_gene: TRBD1; v_gene: TRBV7-9; j_gene: TRBJ2-4; abundance: few; CDR3nt: TGTGCCAGCAGCTCCACAGGGGAGAAAAGAAACATTCAGTACTTC; CDR3aa: CASSSTGEKRNIQYF
d_gene: TRBD1; v_gene: TRBV6-2/TRBV6-3; j_gene: TRBJ2-7; abundance: -; CDR3nt: TGTGCCAGCAGTCGATCCGGGACAGGAGTTTACGAGCAGTACTTC; CDR3aa: CASSRSGTGVYEQYF
d_gene: TRBD1; v_gene: TRBV10-3; j_gene: TRBJ2-7; abundance: -; CDR3nt: TGTGCCACTCGGGACAGGGCTTACGAGCAGTACTTC; CDR3aa: CATRDRAYEQYF
d_gene: -; v_gene: TRBV18; j_gene: TRBJ1-5; abundance: few; CDR3nt: TGTGCCAGCTCACCACTGACAGGAACTCGCAATCAGCCCCAGCATTTT; CDR3aa: CASSPLTGTRNQPQHF
d_gene: -; v_gene: TRBV3-1; j_gene: TRBJ2-3; abundance: many; CDR3nt: TGTGCCAGCAGCCAAGGGCCAGATACGCAGTATTTT; CDR3aa: CASSQGPDTQYF
d_gene: TRBD1; v_gene: TRBV19; j_gene: TRBJ1-2; abundance: -; CDR3nt: TGTGCCACCTCCGACAGGGCTAACTATGGCTACACCTTC; CDR3aa: CATSDRANYGYTF
d_gene: -; v_gene: TRBV29-1; j_gene: TRBJ2-3; abundance: few; CDR3nt: TGCAGCGTTGGCCCCAGCCACCAACCGGGGGATACGCAGTATTTT; CDR3aa: CSVGPSHQPGDTQYF
d_gene: -; v_gene: TRBV11-2; j_gene: TRBJ1-1; abundance: many; CDR3nt: TGTGCCAGCAGCGATTGGGACCTGGGAGACACTGAAGCTTTCTTT; CDR3aa: CASSDWDLGDTEAFF
d_gene: -; v_gene: TRBV12-3/TRBV12-4; j_gene: TRBJ1-6; abundance: -; CDR3nt: TGTGCCAGCAGTTTAGTTACGGCAGGACCTTCCCCCCTCCACTTT; CDR3aa: CASSLVTAGPSPLHF
d_gene: TRBD1; v_gene: TRBV6-1; j_gene: TRBJ1-1; abundance: -; CDR3nt: TGTGCCAGCAACCAGGGGGCTGGTGAAGCTTTCTTT; CDR3aa: CASNQGAGEAFF
d_gene: -; v_gene: TRBV9; j_gene: TRBJ1-3; abundance: -; CDR3nt: TGTGCCAGCAGCGAGTCCCAACGGGACAATATTCGGTCTGGAAACACCATATATTTT; CDR3aa: CASSESQRDNIRSGNTIYF
d_gene: -; v_gene: TRBV6-1; j_gene: TRBJ2-1; abundance: -; CDR3nt: TGTGCCGCCCCGGAGGACCCCTTCCGGTCCTACAATGAGCAGTTCTTC; CDR3aa: CAAPEDPFRSYNEQFF
d_gene: TRBD2; v_gene: TRBV5-1; j_gene: TRBJ2-7; abundance: -; CDR3nt: TGCGCCAGCAGCGCCACAACCACTAGCGGGAGTACAATCGCCTACTACGAGCAGTACTTC; CDR3aa: CASSATTTSGSTIAYYEQYF
d_gene: TRBD2; v_gene: TRBV29-1; j_gene: TRBJ2-7; abundance: -; CDR3nt: TGCAGCGCAGGGACTAGCGGGAGTCCCTACGAGCAGTACTTC; CDR3aa: CSAGTSGSPYEQYF
d_gene: TRBD1; v_gene: TRBV11-2; j_gene: TRBJ2-7; abundance: many; CDR3nt: TGTGCCAGCAGCTCGGCGGGGACAGGTCTGTACGAGCAGTACTTC; CDR3aa: CASSSAGTGLYEQYF
d_gene: -; v_gene: TRBV6-1; j_gene: TRBJ2-1; abundance: few; CDR3nt: TGTGCCAGCAGTAGGCGCAATGAGCAGTTCTTC; CDR3aa: CASSRRNEQFF
d_gene: -; v_gene: TRBV19; j_gene: TRBJ1-2; abundance: many; CDR3nt: TGTGCCAGTAGTACGTCCAGTAACTATGGCTACACCTTC; CDR3aa: CASSTSSNYGYTF
d_gene: TRBD1; v_gene: TRBV28; j_gene: TRBJ1-1; abundance: many; CDR3nt: TGTGCCAGCACTTCCCCACCGGGACAGGGGAACACTGAAGCTTTCTTT; CDR3aa: CASTSPPGQGNTEAFF
d_gene: -; v_gene: TRBV18; j_gene: TRBJ1-1; abundance: -; CDR3nt: TGTGCCAGCTCACCATTAAAGAGCACTGAAGCTTTCTTT; CDR3aa: CASSPLKSTEAFF
d_gene: TRBD2; v_gene: TRBV20-1; j_gene: TRBJ2-7; abundance: -; CDR3nt: TGCAGTGCCCTCAATAGCGGGATCGGACACGAGCAGTACTTC; CDR3aa: CSALNSGIGHEQYF
d_gene: -; v_gene: TRBV12-3/TRBV12-4; j_gene: TRBJ2-7; abundance: many; CDR3nt: TGTGCCAGCAGTTTAGCGCAGACAACAGACTACGAGCAGTACTTC; CDR3aa: CASSLAQTTDYEQYF
d_gene: -; v_gene: TRBV7-9; j_gene: TRBJ1-1; abundance: -; CDR3nt: TGTGCCAGCAGCCTCAGCCCCTCGGTGAAAGCTTTCTTT; CDR3aa: CASSLSPSVKAFF
d_gene: -; v_gene: TRBV7-8; j_gene: TRBJ2-2; abundance: -; CDR3nt: TGTGCCAGCAGCCGCGTGGTTATGGGTACCGAGGAGCTGTTTTTT; CDR3aa: CASSRVVMGTEELFF
d_gene: -; v_gene: TRBV7-9; j_gene: TRBJ2-2; abundance: few; CDR3nt: TGTGCCAGCAGCTTAGAAGGGGTCGGGGAGCTGTTTTTT; CDR3aa: CASSLEGVGELFF
d_gene: -; v_gene: TRBV28; j_gene: TRBJ1-6; abundance: few; CDR3nt: TGTGCCAGCAGCTTACCGGCAGGGACAAGGTCACCCCTCCACTTT; CDR3aa: CASSLPAGTRSPLHF
d_gene: -; v_gene: TRBV6-5; j_gene: TRBJ1-2; abundance: many; CDR3nt: TGTGCCAGCAGTTACAGCCGAATGACAGCATACTATGGCTACACCTTC; CDR3aa: CASSYSRMTAYYGYTF
d_gene: -; v_gene: TRBV5-1; j_gene: TRBJ1-1; abundance: many; CDR3nt: TGCGCCAGCAGCTTGTCGGCAGGGTTAAGGAACACTGAAGCTTTCTTT; CDR3aa: CASSLSAGLRNTEAFF
d_gene: -; v_gene: TRBV4-2; j_gene: TRBJ1-5; abundance: many; CDR3nt: TGTGCCAGCAGCCAAGGTTCACAAGTCAATCAGCCCCAGCATTTT; CDR3aa: CASSQGSQVNQPQHF
d_gene: -; v_gene: TRBV30; j_gene: TRBJ2-4; abundance: -; CDR3nt: TGTGCCTGGAGTGTAGGTGTAGCCAAAAACATTCAGTACTTC; CDR3aa: CAWSVGVAKNIQYF
d_gene: -; v_gene: TRBV30; j_gene: TRBJ2-2; abundance: -; CDR3nt: TGTGCCTGGAGTCCCGGGTGGGCGAACACCGGGGAGCTGTTTTTT; CDR3aa: CAWSPGWANTGELFF
d_gene: -; v_gene: TRBV2; j_gene: TRBJ2-7; abundance: many; CDR3nt: TGTGCCAGCAGAGGGCCGGCACTACCGCCCTACGAGCAGTACTTC; CDR3aa: CASRGPALPPYEQYF
d_gene: -; v_gene: TRBV4-2; j_gene: TRBJ2-2; abundance: few; CDR3nt: TGTGCCAGCAGCCAAGTCACGGCGAACACCGGGGAGCTGTTTTTT; CDR3aa: CASSQVTANTGELFF
d_gene: -; v_gene: TRBV18; j_gene: TRBJ2-3; abundance: -; CDR3nt: TGTGCCAGCTCACCACCATCGACAGCAAGCACAGATACGCAGTATTTT; CDR3aa: CASSPPSTASTDTQYF
d_gene: -; v_gene: TRBV20-1; j_gene: TRBJ2-1; abundance: few; CDR3nt: TGCAGTGCTAGAGAATTGAGAGGGATAGACAATGAGCAGTTCTTC; CDR3aa: CSARELRGIDNEQFF
d_gene: -; v_gene: TRBV28; j_gene: TRBJ1-6; abundance: -; CDR3nt: TGTGCCAGCAGTTTACGGGCTAATTCACCCCTCCACTTT; CDR3aa: CASSLRANSPLHF
d_gene: TRBD2; v_gene: TRBV7-2; j_gene: TRBJ2-3; abundance: many; CDR3nt: TGTGCCAGCAGCGCCAGACTAGCGGGAGGCACAGATACGCAGTATTTT; CDR3aa: CASSARLAGGTDTQYF
d_gene: -; v_gene: TRBV7-2; j_gene: TRBJ2-3; abundance: few; CDR3nt: TGTGCCAGCAGCTTCGGTATCAGCACAGATACGCAGTATTTT; CDR3aa: CASSFGISTDTQYF
d_gene: -; v_gene: TRBV28; j_gene: TRBJ1-1; abundance: -; CDR3nt: TGTGCCAGCCTGCACAGGGATTTCAACACTGAAGCTTTCTTT; CDR3aa: CASLHRDFNTEAFF
d_gene: -; v_gene: TRBV28; j_gene: TRBJ2-1; abundance: many; CDR3nt: TGTGCCAGCAGTTTCGGGCTTACCACCTACAATGAGCAGTTCTTC; CDR3aa: CASSFGLTTYNEQFF
d_gene: -; v_gene: TRBV18; j_gene: TRBJ2-3; abundance: -; CDR3nt: TGTGCCAGCTCACCTACGCTCTCAGATACGCAGTATTTT; CDR3aa: CASSPTLSDTQYF
d_gene: TRBD2; v_gene: TRBV13; j_gene: TRBJ2-7; abundance: many; CDR3nt: TGTGCCAGCAGCTTTGGACTAGTAAGCCACGAGCAGTACTTC; CDR3aa: CASSFGLVSHEQYF
d_gene: TRBD2; v_gene: TRBV20-1; j_gene: TRBJ2-3; abundance: few; CDR3nt: TGCAGTGCTATCAGCGGGAGGGCCATATCTGGCACGCAGTATTTT; CDR3aa: CSAISGRAISGTQYF
d_gene: TRBD1; v_gene: TRBV28; j_gene: TRBJ1-6; abundance: many; CDR3nt: TGTGCCAGCAGTGCGACAGGGGGCGAATATAATTCACCCCTCCACTTT; CDR3aa: CASSATGGEYNSPLHF
d_gene: -; v_gene: TRBV9; j_gene: TRBJ2-3; abundance: few; CDR3nt: TGTGCCAGCAGCGTAGACGGTGCCAGGAGGTCGGGAGATACGCAGTATTTT; CDR3aa: CASSVDGARRSGDTQYF
d_gene: TRBD2; v_gene: TRBV19; j_gene: TRBJ2-2; abundance: -; CDR3nt: TGTGCCAGTAGGTTCCTTTTGCGGGAGGACACCGGGGAGCTGTTTTTT; CDR3aa: CASRFLLREDTGELFF
d_gene: TRBD1; v_gene: TRBV2; j_gene: TRBJ2-1; abundance: many; CDR3nt: TGTGCCACCCGGACAGGGGCCTACAATGAGCAGTTCTTC; CDR3aa: CATRTGAYNEQFF
d_gene: TRBD1; v_gene: TRBV28; j_gene: TRBJ1-5; abundance: -; CDR3nt: TGTGCCAGCACCCCGGGACAGGGGAATCAGCCCCAGCATTTT; CDR3aa: CASTPGQGNQPQHF
d_gene: -; v_gene: TRBV6-1; j_gene: TRBJ1-1; abundance: -; CDR3nt: TGTGCCAGCAGTCCGAACACGGCTTTCTTT; CDR3aa: CASSPNTAFF
d_gene: -; v_gene: TRBV13; j_gene: TRBJ2-7; abundance: -; CDR3nt: TGTGCCAGCAAAAGGGCTAAGGGCACATGGGAGCAGTACTTC; CDR3aa: CASKRAKGTWEQYF
d_gene: -; v_gene: TRBV24-1; j_gene: TRBJ2-2; abundance: many; CDR3nt: TGTGCCACCAGTGATTTAAACCCAGGCGCCGGGGAGCTGTTTTTT; CDR3aa: CATSDLNPGAGELFF
d_gene: -; v_gene: TRBV3-1; j_gene: TRBJ1-3; abundance: -; CDR3nt: TGTGCCAGCAGCCAAGGGTTTGCTCCTCTCTCTGGAAACACCATATATTTT; CDR3aa: CASSQGFAPLSGNTIYF
d_gene: TRBD1; v_gene: TRBV6-2/TRBV6-3; j_gene: TRBJ1-1; abundance: many; CDR3nt: TGTGCCAGCAGTTCCCGGGACAGGGGAATGAACACTGAAGCTTTCTTT; CDR3aa: CASSSRDRGMNTEAFF
d_gene: -; v_gene: TRBV30; j_gene: TRBJ1-5; abundance: -; CDR3nt: TGTGCCTGGAGTTTAGAGGGCAGATCTAATCAGCCCCAGCATTTT; CDR3aa: CAWSLEGRSNQPQHF